Below, 13 T cell receptor beta chains from the same sample are listed, as sequenced in a study of T-cell memory formation after mild COVID-19. TCRdb used MiXCR to reprocess the 5' RACE reads, holding one entry per CDR3 protein. In the table there are hundreds of thousands of distinct CDR3 sequences, roughly 15% of which are singletons. The sequenced material came from PBMCs or a T cell subset sorted from them (not recorded which). These receptors originate from a man aged 18 to 29 who had mild COVID-19 (a few samples of this study predate the infection). Cell type and time point are not known.

This clonotype has a handful of counts. The chain is built from TRBV6-6 and TRBJ2-7; 9 nucleotides line up with TRBD1. V was clipped by 6 bases and J by 3 bases; unmatched bases: 9. The CDR3 is 15 residues long. The V gene's germline CDR1 is MNHNY and CDR2 SVGAGI (reference sequence). The CDR3 region is CASSQILGQGYEQYF. The DNA of the CDR3 is TGTGCCAGCAGCCAAATTCTGGGACAGGGCTACGAGCAGTACTTC.

This clonotype appeared a few times. The chain combines TRBV7-2 with TRBJ2-7; 9 positions agree with TRBD2. The CDR3 is 15 residues long. CDR1 and CDR2 from the germline V gene are SGHTA and FQGNSA. J gave up 3 bases and V 5 bases, and 8 bases lay outside the gene matches. The CDR3 DNA sequence: TGTGCCAGCAGCCTGCGGGGGGGCAAGGACTACGAGCAGTACTTC. It encodes CASSLRGGKDYEQYF.

This chain connects TRBV20-1 to TRBJ1-1; D is ambiguous. V lost 1 base, J lost 1 base, and 7 bases lay in between. Germline CDR1 and CDR2: DFQATT and SNEGSKA (reference sequence). The CDR3 loop spans 13 amino acids. The CDR3 is CSARAWENTEAFF. The CDR3 DNA follows: TGCAGTGCTAGAGCCTGGGAGAACACTGAAGCTTTCTTT.

This clonotype was observed at least ten times. The chain combines TRBV20-1 with TRBJ2-5; 9 bases align to TRBD2. Looked up from germline, CDR1 is DFQATT and CDR2 is SNEGSKA (reference sequence). The CDR3 sequence is 15 residues long. Trimming at V came to 0 bases and at J to 5 bases, leaving 7 bases not matched to a gene. This chain's CDR3 is CSARDPSGVGETQYF. The CDR3 DNA sequence: TGCAGTGCTAGAGATCCTAGCGGGGTTGGGGAGACCCAGTACTTC.

The chain combines TRBV12-3 or TRBV12-4 with TRBJ2-1; maybe TRBD1 (6 bases). The V gene lost 4 bases and the J gene lost 10 bases, with 8 bases spanning the gap. CDR3 length: 11 amino acids. DNA for the CDR3: TGTGCCAGCAGTTACAGGGAGGAGCAGTTCTTC. Protein: CASSYREEQFF.

The chain couples TRBV4-1 to TRBJ1-2; 7 bases match TRBD1. CDR1 and CDR2 (germline): MGHRA, YSYEKL. There are 14 residues in the CDR3. Trimming removed 6 bases from V and 8 bases from J; junction bases left unmatched: 12. In DNA, the CDR3 is TGCGCCAGCAGAGCCAAGATGCAGGGGGGGGGCTACACCTTC. It codes for CASRAKMQGGGYTF.

CDR3 amino acids: CASSASKGAGELFF. Written as DNA, the CDR3 is TGCGCCAGCAGTGCTTCCAAAGGGGCCGGGGAGCTGTTTTTT. This chain joins TRBV10-1 and TRBJ2-2; tentative D call: TRBD1 (5 bases). V was shortened by 4 bases and J by 6 bases, with 12 bases between the two germline ends. The CDR3 runs to 14 residues. The germline V gene has CDR1 WNHNN and CDR2 SYGVQD (reference sequence).

Many counts were recorded for this clonotype. The chain uses TRBV20-1 and TRBJ2-3, with D unclear. The CDR3 has 13 residues. Germline V gene data show CDR1 as DFQATT and CDR2 as SNEGSKA (reference sequence). The germline V and J ends were trimmed by 2 bases and 4 bases, with 10 bases remaining between them. The DNA for the CDR3 is TGCAGTGCTAGAAGATCGGGCGCAGATACGCAGTATTTT. It encodes CSARRSGADTQYF.

The CDR3 loop is CASSSGLAGDNEQFF. The CDR3 coding sequence is TGTGCCAGCAGCTCTGGACTAGCGGGGGACAATGAGCAGTTCTTC. The J gene is TRBJ2-1, the V gene TRBV5-4; 13 bases agree with TRBD2. Germline CDR1 is SGHNT and CDR2 is YYREEE (reference sequence). The CDR3 runs 15 residues. V lost 3 bases and J lost 5; bases outside the gene matches: 2.

In its sample, this clonotype was seen a few times. J is TRBJ2-3 and V is TRBV11-2; D remains unclear. The germline gives CDR1 SGHAT, CDR2 FQNNGV. The CDR3 consists of 14 residues. V gave up 1 base and J gave up 6 bases, with 11 bases separating them. CDR3 in amino acids: CASSLGRGSDTQYF. CDR3 in DNA: TGTGCCAGCAGCTTAGGACGAGGCTCGGATACGCAGTATTTT.

This rearrangement joins TRBV30 to TRBJ2-2; TRBD2 aligns across 8 bases. The CDR3 spans 13 residues. V trimming: 0 bases; J trimming: 10 bases; junction bases outside the gene matches: 4. The germline V gene has CDR1 GTSNPN and CDR2 SVGIG (reference sequence). The CDR3 spells CAWSVRSGVELFF. CDR3 nucleotide sequence: TGTGCCTGGAGTGTGCGTAGCGGGGTGGAGCTGTTTTTT.

V usage is TRBV5-1 and J usage is TRBJ1-3, with unresolved D. Germline V CDR1 and CDR2: SGHRS, YFSETQ. There are 18 residues in the CDR3. The V end was cut by 4 bases, the J end by 2 bases, with 22 bases between. The CDR3 DNA follows: TGCGCCAGCAGCCTGTGGACTAGTCCCACCCCGGCTGGAAACACCATATATTTT. Protein product: CASSLWTSPTPAGNTIYF.

The chain joins TRBV10-3 to TRBJ1-1; D uncertain. Germline V gene lookup returns CDR1 ENHRY and CDR2 SYGVKD. The V end lost 6 bases, the J end lost 7 bases, and 9 bases lay between the germline ends. The CDR3 consists of 11 residues. The CDR3 is CAIREQIEAFF. In DNA form, the CDR3 reads TGTGCCATCAGAGAACAGATTGAAGCTTTCTTT.